Following are 30 T cell receptor beta chains from one sample sequenced in a study of regulatory T cells in long-lasting Graves disease. Researchers made TCR beta libraries by using iRepertoire HTBI primers and running Arm-PCR on CDR3 regions. Each CDR3 protein is one row after TCRdb ran MiXCR on the multiplex PCR reads. Of 450,000 to 500,000 distinct CDR3 sequences in the sample, around 15% were seen once. Sample time point: newly diagnosed GD, antithyroid drugs for less than 3 months. Following extraction of RNA from PBMCs, that RNA was used to make the TCR library. These data also featured in a second study, about T cells in Graves' hyperthyroidism and ophthalmopathy.

Source: peripheral blood mononuclear cells (PBMCs), taken at new diagnosis, from a patient treated with antithyroid drugs. These receptors originate from a man aged 40-50 years with Graves disease.

At least ten counts were recorded for this clonotype. The chain joins TRBV7-2 to TRBJ1-2, with D possibly TRBD1 on 6 matching bases. V lost 5 bases to trimming and J lost 5 bases, with 18 bases between them. Germline CDR1 reads SGHTA; CDR2 reads FQGNSA. This CDR3 is built from 15 residues. CDR3 sequence: CASSNRGGRPYGYTF. CDR3 sequence (DNA): TGTGCCAGCAGCAATAGGGGGGGGCGGCCTTATGGCTACACCTTC.

This clonotype was detected once. The V gene is TRBV19, the J gene TRBJ2-4, with 7 bases matching TRBD1. The junction had 1 base not matched to a gene; V was cut back by 4 bases and J by 1 base. Germline CDR1 and CDR2: LNHDA and SQIVND (reference sequence). The CDR3 is 14 residues long. The CDR3 protein is CASSKDRAKNIQYF. CDR3 bases: TGTGCCAGTAGTAAGGACAGGGCCAAAAACATTCAGTACTTC.

V usage is TRBV5-4 and J usage is TRBJ2-5; TRBD2 agrees at 9 bases. The CDR3 runs 15 residues. Germline CDR1 and CDR2: SGHNT and YYREEE (reference sequence). V lost 4 bases to trimming and J lost 4 bases; unmatched junction nucleotides: 8. The CDR3 sequence: CASSPGLARGETQYF. CDR3 DNA: TGTGCCAGCAGCCCCGGACTAGCGAGGGGAGAGACCCAGTACTTC.

This clonotype was seen a few times. The J gene is TRBJ2-7, the V gene TRBV19; no clear D. Germline assignment: CDR1 LNHDA and CDR2 SQIVND (reference sequence). The CDR3 runs 13 residues. Between the trimmed V and J ends, which lost 1 base and 4 bases, there was a span of 8 bases. Here the CDR3 DNA reads TGTGCCAGTAGTATAGTCGGAGATTACGAGCAGTACTTC. Residues: CASSIVGDYEQYF. The complete variable domain, with remaining parts taken from reference TRBV19 and TRBJ2-7, reads DGGITQSPKYLFRKEGQNVTLSCEQNLNHDAMYWYRQDPGQGLRLIYYSQIVNDFQKGDIAEGYSVSREKKESFPLTVTSAQKNPTAFYLCASSIVGDYEQYFGPGTRLTVT.

This clonotype was seen at least ten times. The chain joins TRBV20-1 to TRBJ2-1, with 8 bases fitting TRBD2. The CDR3 runs 15 residues. Per germline, CDR1 DFQATT and CDR2 SNEGSKA (reference sequence). V lost 1 base to trimming and J lost 2 bases; unmatched junction nucleotides: 4. CDR3 in amino acids: CSARGAGVTYNEQFF. Here the CDR3 DNA reads TGCAGTGCTAGAGGAGCGGGAGTAACCTACAATGAGCAGTTCTTC.

J is TRBJ2-2 and V is TRBV9; D ambiguous. This CDR3 region has 14 residues. V was shortened by 5 bases and J by 0 bases, with 8 bases between the two germline ends. From germline, CDR1 is SGDLS and CDR2 YYNGEE. As DNA, the CDR3 is TGTGCCAGCAGTGGAGCAGCGAACACCGGGGAGCTGTTTTTT. This sequence encodes CASSGAANTGELFF.

This clonotype has just a few counts. The V call is TRBV6-2 or TRBV6-3, the J call TRBJ2-3; D ambiguous. The ends were cut back, 0 bases at V and 0 bases at J, with 10 bases in the middle. The length of the CDR3 is 16 residues. The germline V gene has CDR1 MNHEY and CDR2 SVGEGT. The chain's CDR3 is CASSYSTGRSTDTQYF. As DNA, the CDR3 is TGTGCCAGCAGTTACTCGACTGGCAGAAGCACAGATACGCAGTATTTT.

This clonotype was recorded at least ten times. CDR3 in DNA: TGTGCCAGCAGGGGGACCCCTGGAGGGTACGAGCAGTACTTC. Protein: CASRGTPGGYEQYF. The chain has TRBV7-8 and TRBJ2-7; TRBD2 is a possible D gene (6 bases). CDR3 length equals 14 residues. Per germline, CDR1 SGHVS and CDR2 FQNEAQ. V was trimmed by 6 bases and J by 4 bases, leaving 16 bases between them.

This clonotype has ten or more counts. The chain combines TRBV6-2 or TRBV6-3 with TRBJ2-3; TRBD2 agrees at 12 bases. The CDR3 spans 17 residues. With V trimmed by 6 bases and J by 3 bases, 10 bases remained unmatched. Germline CDR1 and CDR2: MNHEY and SVGEGT. This chain's CDR3 is CASSSLGLAGRTDTQYF. The CDR3 DNA sequence: TGTGCCAGCAGCTCCCTAGGACTAGCGGGGAGAACAGATACGCAGTATTTT.

This clonotype was observed many times. This chain links TRBV11-2 with TRBJ2-5; 8 bases match TRBD2. The V segment lost 7 bases and the J segment 4 bases; nucleotides outside the gene matches: 17. The CDR3 has 17 amino acids. The germline V gene encodes CDR1 SGHAT and CDR2 FQNNGV. The CDR3: CASTLTPTSGSSETQYF. The CDR3 DNA follows: TGTGCCAGCACCCTAACCCCAACGAGCGGGAGCTCAGAGACCCAGTACTTC.

This clonotype was seen a handful of times. The chain joins TRBV9 to TRBJ2-7; D is possibly TRBD1 or TRBD2 (5 bases each). The germline V gene has CDR1 SGDLS and CDR2 YYNGEE. The CDR3 covers 15 residues. V lost 2 bases and J 2 bases, leaving 14 bases between the germline ends. The CDR3 DNA is TGTGCCAGCAGCGTGGGGGTGGGGGTTACCTACGAGCAGTACTTC. Translating gives CASSVGVGVTYEQYF. The whole variable domain, remainder taken from reference TRBV9 and TRBJ2-7, is DSGVTQTPKHLITATGQRVTLRCSPRSGDLSVYWYQQSLDQGLQFLIQYYNGEERAKGNILERFSAQQFPDLHSELNLSSLELGDSALYFCASSVGVGVTYEQYFGPGTRLTVT.

This clonotype appeared many times. The gene calls are TRBV12-3 or TRBV12-4 and TRBJ1-1; D possibly corresponds to TRBD1 (5 bases). Trimming left V 6 bases short and J 0 bases short, with 14 bases between. This CDR3 has 15 amino acids. CDR3 sequence reads: CASSLGVAMNTEAFF. The CDR3 region has the DNA TGTGCCAGCAGCCTAGGGGTAGCCATGAACACTGAAGCTTTCTTT.

This clonotype occurred many times. The V gene is TRBV30, the J gene TRBJ2-7; D not resolved. The CDR3 is 12 amino acids. Per germline, CDR1 GTSNPN and CDR2 SVGIG (reference sequence). V was clipped by 3 bases and J by 2 bases, with 8 bases between them. CDR3 sequence (DNA): TGTGCCTGGAGCCCCCCTGCCTACGAGCAGTACTTC. It encodes CAWSPPAYEQYF.

The V gene is TRBV13, the J gene TRBJ1-1; D remains ambiguous. The germline CDR1 and CDR2 sequences are PRHDT and FYEKMQ (reference sequence). Trimming took 1 base from V and 5 from J, leaving 14 bases between them. The CDR3 has 15 residues. This chain's CDR3 is CASSLDVALGTEAFF. In DNA form, the CDR3 reads TGTGCCAGCAGCTTAGACGTGGCGCTGGGTACTGAAGCTTTCTTT. Supplemented by reference TRBV13 and TRBJ1-1, the full variable domain reads AAGVIQSPRHLIKEKRETATLKCYPIPRHDTVYWYQQGPGQDPQFLISFYEKMQSDKGSIPDRFSAQQFSDYHSELNMSSLELGDSALYFCASSLDVALGTEAFFGQGTRLTVV.

This clonotype showed up many times. The rearrangement uses TRBV2 and TRBJ1-2; 9 bases map to TRBD1. The CDR3 extends over 16 amino acids. The V gene end was trimmed by 7 bases and the J gene end by 0 bases; junction bases not matched to a gene: 9. The germline CDR1 and CDR2 sequences are SNHLY and FYNNEI. Here the CDR3 reads CASIRGTGRSNYGYTF. The CDR3 DNA reads TGTGCCAGCATCCGAGGGACAGGGCGATCTAACTATGGCTACACCTTC.

This clonotype was detected a few times. The V call is TRBV11-3, the J call TRBJ2-7, with D uncertain. V was cut by 2 bases and J by 0 bases, with 5 bases left in between. The germline gives CDR1 SGHNT, CDR2 YENEEA. The CDR3 spans 13 residues. As DNA, the CDR3 is TGTGCCAGCAGCTTACAGAACTCCTACGAGCAGTACTTC. It specifies CASSLQNSYEQYF.

In the case of this clonotype: A read error may be the cause here, since a much bigger clone is one base away. The rearrangement joins TRBV11-1 to TRBJ2-3; 9 bases line up with TRBD1. Unmatched junction bases numbered 12, after V lost 6 bases and J lost 2 bases. Per the germline V gene, CDR1 is SGHAT and CDR2 is FQDESV (reference sequence). The CDR3 contains 17 residues. The CDR3 nucleotides are TGTGCCAGCAGTGCGCTCGGACAGGGGACTTACACAGATACGCAGTATTTT. Amino acid sequence: CASSALGQGTYTDTQYF.

This clonotype occurred a few times. CDR3 in DNA: TGCAGTGCTAGCGTTGTCTCTAGCGGGAGTCTAGATACGCAGTATTTT. The encoded protein is CSASVVSSGSLDTQYF. The V gene is TRBV20-1, the J gene TRBJ2-3; 10 bases map to TRBD2. The CDR3 is 16 residues long. Germline V gene sequence: CDR1 DFQATT, CDR2 SNEGSKA (reference sequence). The junction had 11 bases not matched to a gene; V was cut back by 3 bases and J by 5 bases.

This clonotype was detected many times. V gene TRBV20-1 combines with J gene TRBJ2-7, with TRBD2 matching 10 bases. CDR1 and CDR2 (germline): DFQATT, SNEGSKA (reference sequence). The CDR3 loop spans 14 amino acids. Trimming took 4 bases from V and 0 from J; bases not matched to a gene: 3. CDR3 nucleotides: TGCAGTGCTATGGCTAGCGGGAGCTCCTACGAGCAGTACTTC. This sequence encodes CSAMASGSSYEQYF.

There are many counts of this clonotype. The chain links TRBV27 to TRBJ2-1; 7 nucleotides agree with TRBD1. Trimming cost V 7 bases and J 5 bases; bases outside gene matches: 14. This CDR3 is built from 16 residues. The germline CDR1 and CDR2 sequences are MNHEY and SMNVEV (reference sequence). In DNA form, the CDR3 reads TGTGCCAGCACTTCTCCTGACAGGGTGAGGGACAATGAGCAGTTCTTC. It codes for CASTSPDRVRDNEQFF.

In this sample, this clonotype turned up a few times. The V gene is TRBV6-1, the J gene TRBJ2-5; no clear D gene. The germline V gene encodes CDR1 MNHNS and CDR2 SASEGT. V was trimmed by 10 bases and J by 3 bases, leaving 15 bases between them. The CDR3 is 13 amino acids. The CDR3 here is CATRRTNKETQYF. The CDR3 DNA is TGTGCCACACGGAGAACGAACAAAGAGACCCAGTACTTC.

This clonotype appeared many times. The J gene is TRBJ2-1, the V gene TRBV11-2, with D unresolved. The CDR3 runs 16 residues. Looked up from germline, CDR1 is SGHAT and CDR2 is FQNNGV. Trimming removed 5 bases from V and 2 bases from J, with 16 bases in between. CDR3 sequence: CASSNLRRGPYNEQFF. CDR3 coding DNA: TGTGCCAGCAGCAACCTCCGTCGTGGTCCCTACAATGAGCAGTTCTTC. The full variable domain, completed using reference TRBV11-2 and TRBJ2-1, is EAGVAQSPRYKIIEKRQSVAFWCNPISGHATLYWYQQILGQGPKLLIQFQNNGVVDDSQLPKDRFSAERLKGVDSTLKIQPAKLEDSAVYLCASSNLRRGPYNEQFFGPGTRLTVL.

The rearrangement links TRBV7-2 to TRBJ1-5, with D uncertain. The CDR3 covers 15 residues. Trimming cost V 1 base and J 3 bases, with 10 bases left between them. Germline loops: CDR1 SGHTA, CDR2 FQGNSA. The CDR3 sequence is CASSLGARNNQPQHF. The CDR3 region has the DNA TGTGCCAGCAGCTTAGGGGCCAGAAACAATCAGCCCCAGCATTTT.

There are many counts of this clonotype. J is TRBJ2-1 and V is TRBV11-3, with 12 bases lining up with TRBD2. The CDR3 loop spans 19 amino acids. With 5 bases clipped from V and 3 bases from J, the junction kept 14 bases outside the gene matches. Per germline, CDR1 SGHNT and CDR2 YENEEA. CDR3 bases: TGTGCCAGCAGCGTCAATCCGGGACTAGCGGGCCTAAACTACAATGAGCAGTTCTTC. This encodes CASSVNPGLAGLNYNEQFF.

This clonotype was observed many times. CDR3 DNA: TGTGCCACCAGTGATTCTTCGTATGGCTACACCTTC. It is translated as CATSDSSYGYTF. The rearrangement joins TRBV24-1 to TRBJ1-2; D call uncertain. V was pared by 2 bases and J by 5 bases, with 5 bases between. CDR3 length: 12 amino acids. Per germline, CDR1 KGHDR and CDR2 SFDVKD.

This clonotype was detected ten times or more. The rearrangement uses TRBV20-1 and TRBJ2-6; D is undetermined. This CDR3 is 17 amino acids long. Trimming removed 0 bases at V and 1 base at J, with 13 bases between. The V gene's germline CDR1 is DFQATT and CDR2 SNEGSKA (reference sequence). CDR3 in amino acids: CSARDQARLSGANVLTF. CDR3 bases: TGCAGTGCTAGAGATCAAGCCAGGCTATCTGGGGCCAACGTCCTGACTTTC.

The rearrangement joins TRBV11-2 to TRBJ2-5; 7 nucleotides align to TRBD1. The CDR3 spans 14 residues. V gave up 6 bases and J gave up 11 bases; unmatched junction bases: 15. The V gene's germline CDR1 is SGHAT and CDR2 FQNNGV. For the CDR3, the DNA is TGTGCCAGCAGTGCGGCAGGGGGATACAATGAGCAGTACTTC. Amino acids: CASSAAGGYNEQYF.

This clonotype was counted a single time. J is TRBJ2-1 and V is TRBV6-1; 8 bases line up with TRBD1. Germline V gives CDR1 MNHNS, CDR2 SASEGT. Trimming took 5 bases from V and 9 from J; bases not matched to a gene: 6. This CDR3 contains 13 residues. The CDR3 region has the DNA TGTGCCAGCAGTCAGGGACAGGTATTTGAGCAGTTCTTC. This codes for CASSQGQVFEQFF.

This clonotype was seen ten or more times. The rearrangement uses TRBV2 and TRBJ1-1; a weak D match, TRBD1 (6 bases). CDR1 SNHLY and CDR2 FYNNEI come from the germline V gene. The ends were cut back, 8 bases at V and 0 bases at J, with 10 bases in the middle. This CDR3 region has 13 residues. The DNA of the CDR3 is TGTGCCAGCCCGGGGGGCGTGAACACTGAAGCTTTCTTT. Its translation: CASPGGVNTEAFF. Combining the CDR3 with reference TRBV2 and TRBJ1-1 gives the whole variable domain EPEVTQTPSHQVTQMGQEVILRCVPISNHLYFYWYRQILGQKVEFLVSFYNNEISEKSEIFDDQFSVERPDGSNFTLKIRSTKLEDSAMYFCASPGGVNTEAFFGQGTRLTVV.

The genes are TRBV28 and TRBJ1-2; a possible D gene is TRBD1 (5 bases). The V gene lost 5 bases and the J gene lost 8 bases, with 18 bases spanning the gap. CDR1 and CDR2 (germline): MDHEN, SYDVKM. This CDR3 is built from 14 residues. The DNA for the CDR3 is TGTGCCAGCAGTCTTTGGGGGACGGACAAAGGCTACACCTTC. This translates into CASSLWGTDKGYTF.